These T cell receptor beta chains were read from a single sample in a study of blood T cell repertoires in COVID-19. Sequencing was performed with immunoSEQ multiplex PCR; in TCRdb, only in-frame clones are kept and a portion is missing. The sample consists of about 280,000 clones, 80% to 90% of them appearing once. The sequencing sample was made of peripheral blood. The receptors derive from a man between 35 and 55 years old with acute or convalescent COVID-19. Both conserved end residues are part of each CDR3. Fields, in order: V gene, J gene, clone size, CDR3 protein. Where a row states a size, it is once, few, many or the class of an expanded clone; other rows omit it.

>TRBV29-1|TRBJ2-7|NA
CSVEDRGAQGAYEQYF
>TRBV10-3|TRBJ2-7|NA
CAIKGQGSYEQYF
>TRBV19|TRBJ1-3|once
CASSIGGGNTIYF
>TRBV5-1|TRBJ1-5|once
CASSLATGAYQPQHF
>TRBV24-1|TRBJ2-6|NA
CAIGDKSSGANVLTF
>TRBV7-9|TRBJ2-1|NA
CASSLWLADSYNEQFF
>TRBV7-9|TRBJ1-5|NA
CASSSHTGLRNQPQHF
>TRBV24-1|TRBJ2-3|NA
CATFPGDKGTDTQYF
>TRBV12-5|TRBJ1-1|once
CASGPDRSEAFF
>TRBV15|TRBJ1-1|NA
CATSRVNAGTEAFF
>TRBV2|TRBJ1-1|NA
CASSGRDGILTEAFF
>TRBV29-1|TRBJ2-1|NA
CSVDRYNEQFF
>TRBV2|TRBJ2-7|NA
CASSGFDRLGEQYF
>TRBV18|TRBJ1-2|NA
CASSQLPQGHYGYTF
>TRBV7-9|TRBJ2-1|NA
CASSPPSYNEQFF
>TRBV19|TRBJ1-5|NA
CASSNPSGTGLNQPQHF